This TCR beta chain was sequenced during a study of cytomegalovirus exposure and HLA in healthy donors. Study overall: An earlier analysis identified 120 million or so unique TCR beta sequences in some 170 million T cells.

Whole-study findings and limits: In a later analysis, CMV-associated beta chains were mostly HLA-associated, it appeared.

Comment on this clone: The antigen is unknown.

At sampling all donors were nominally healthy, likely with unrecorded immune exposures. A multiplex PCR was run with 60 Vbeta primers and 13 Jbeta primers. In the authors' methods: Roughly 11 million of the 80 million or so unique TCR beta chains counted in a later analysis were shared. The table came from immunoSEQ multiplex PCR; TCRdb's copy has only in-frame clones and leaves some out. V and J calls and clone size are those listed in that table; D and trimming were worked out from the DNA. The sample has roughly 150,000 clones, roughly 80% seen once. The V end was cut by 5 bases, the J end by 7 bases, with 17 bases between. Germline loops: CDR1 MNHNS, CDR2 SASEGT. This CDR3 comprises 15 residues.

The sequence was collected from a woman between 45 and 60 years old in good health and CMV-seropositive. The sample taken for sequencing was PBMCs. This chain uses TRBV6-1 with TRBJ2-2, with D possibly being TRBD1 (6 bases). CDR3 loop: CASSSLQGRGGELFF. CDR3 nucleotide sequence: TGTGCCAGCAGTAGCTTACAGGGCCGGGGCGGGGAGCTGTTTTTT.